The 10 T cell receptor beta chains reported below all come from one sample, sequenced in a study of T cell changes during pregnancy in multiple sclerosis. Sequencing used immunoSEQ multiplex PCR; TCRdb keeps in-frame clones, though not all of them. The data show 85,000 to 130,000 clones, 80% to 95% seen once. The sample here was peripheral blood, taken after pregnancy. The receptors here all came from a female donor with multiple sclerosis, enrolled in a pregnancy study.

The rearrangement joins TRBV9 to TRBJ1-4; 7 bases line up with TRBD1. Per germline, CDR1 SGDLS and CDR2 YYNGEE. This CDR3 is 16 amino acids long. V shed 4 bases, J shed 1 base, and the junction held 7 bases outside the gene matches. The CDR3 spells CASSPRGRGTNEKLFF. CDR3 DNA: TGTGCCAGCAGCCCGAGGGGGCGGGGAACTAATGAAAAACTGTTTTTT.

This chain joins TRBV30 and TRBJ1-6; maybe TRBD1 (5 bases). CDR1 is GTSNPN and CDR2 is SVGIG in the germline V gene (reference sequence). Trimming took 4 bases from V and 5 from J, leaving 15 bases between them. The CDR3 loop spans 15 amino acids. The chain's CDR3 is CAWTFGRVDNSPLHF. CDR3 nucleotides: TGTGCCTGGACCTTTGGCAGGGTGGATAATTCACCCCTCCACTTT.

V and J are TRBV15 and TRBJ2-5, with a weak D call TRBD2 (5 bases). This CDR3 spans 12 amino acids. Germline CDR1 LNHNV, CDR2 YYDKDF (reference sequence). Trimming left V 8 bases short and J 5 bases short, with 12 bases between. Here the CDR3 DNA reads TGTGCCACCGGAGAGGGCCGGGAGACCCAGTACTTC. It specifies CATGEGRETQYF.

The table lists this clone with a count of one. The chain joins TRBV6-5 to TRBJ1-2; TRBD1 might be the D (6 bases). The CDR3 length is 14 residues. The V gene's germline CDR1 is MNHEY and CDR2 SVGAGI. Trimming shortened V by 4 bases and J by 8 bases, and 17 bases separated the two germline ends. CDR3 bases: TGTGCCAGCAGTTTCTTATACAGGGCGGGCGGCTACACCTTC. Its protein product is CASSFLYRAGGYTF.

This clone has just one count. The chain links TRBV28 to TRBJ1-1; 8 bases are shared with TRBD1. Per germline, CDR1 MDHEN and CDR2 SYDVKM. The CDR3 spans 17 residues. V gave up 1 base and J gave up 3 bases; unmatched junction bases: 10. The CDR3 reads CASSLFRRGRVDTEAFF. CDR3 coding DNA: TGTGCCAGCAGTTTATTCCGCAGGGGGCGCGTGGACACTGAAGCTTTCTTT.

The rearrangement uses TRBV9 and TRBJ2-3; 10 positions match TRBD2. The CDR3 covers 16 residues. The V and J ends lost 4 bases and 4 bases, in that order; junction bases with no gene match: 9. Germline V gives CDR1 SGDLS, CDR2 YYNGEE. The CDR3 loop is CASSPRAGGPADTQYF. The CDR3 DNA follows: TGTGCCAGCAGCCCCCGAGCGGGAGGGCCCGCAGATACGCAGTATTTT. Full variable domain (missing parts from reference TRBV9 and TRBJ2-3): DSGVTQTPKHLITATGQRVTLRCSPRSGDLSVYWYQQSLDQGLQFLIQYYNGEERAKGNILERFSAQQFPDLHSELNLSSLELGDSALYFCASSPRAGGPADTQYFGPGTRLTVL.

The V and J genes are TRBV5-4 and TRBJ1-5, with D unresolved. The CDR3 has 14 residues. Looked up from germline, CDR1 is SGHNT and CDR2 is YYREEE (reference sequence). Between the trimmed V and J ends, which lost 1 base and 3 bases, there was a span of 8 bases. DNA for the CDR3: TGTGCCAGCAGCTTGATGGGAGTCAATCAGCCCCAGCATTTT. This codes for CASSLMGVNQPQHF.

The J gene is TRBJ1-2, the V gene TRBV7-8; 9 bases fit TRBD1. With 6 bases clipped from V and 6 bases from J, the junction kept 11 bases outside the gene matches. Germline V gene sequence: CDR1 SGHVS, CDR2 FQNEAQ. This CDR3 comprises 15 residues. Here the CDR3 DNA reads TGTGCCAGCAGACCTAACCTGGACAGGGGAGATGGCTACACCTTC. Translating it yields CASRPNLDRGDGYTF.

The genes are TRBV19 and TRBJ2-7; D may be TRBD2 (7 bases). CDR1 is LNHDA and CDR2 is SQIVND in the germline V gene (reference sequence). V was cut by 6 bases and J by 4 bases, with 19 bases left in between. This CDR3 spans 15 amino acids. In DNA form, the CDR3 reads TGTGCCAGTAGGGGAGGGGAGAGACAGGCGTACGAGCAGTACTTC. Translating it yields CASRGGERQAYEQYF.

The rearrangement uses TRBV18 and TRBJ1-4; D is uncertain. The V end was cut by 3 bases, the J end by 2 bases, with 13 bases between. This CDR3 comprises 16 residues. Germline assignment: CDR1 KGHSH and CDR2 LQKENI. CDR3 coding DNA: TGTGCCAGCTCACCCGGGTCTTCCGGGACTAATGAAAAACTGTTTTTT. Amino acids: CASSPGSSGTNEKLFF.